These 10 T cell receptor beta chains share one sample of origin, sequenced in a study of OX40 agonist ivuxolimab in advanced cancers. Produced via immunoSEQ multiplex PCR; TCRdb's table is partial and in-frame only. The sample yields tens of thousands of clones, roughly 90% seen once. This specimen consisted of CD4+ or CD8+ T cells sorted from blood, obtained in a trial of the OX40 agonist ivuxolimab. The receptors derive from an adult with an advanced solid tumor such as melanoma, head and neck, liver or kidney cancer.

This clone was counted a single time. The chain recombines TRBV2 with TRBJ1-2, with 8 bases matching TRBD1. Trimming took 4 bases from V and 2 from J; bases not matched to a gene: 0. Germline CDR1 is SNHLY and CDR2 is FYNNEI. The CDR3 totals 13 residues. CDR3 in DNA: TGTGCCAGCAGTGGACAGGGGAACTATGGCTACACCTTC. This sequence encodes CASSGQGNYGYTF. Filled out from reference TRBV2 and TRBJ1-2, the complete variable domain reads EPEVTQTPSHQVTQMGQEVILRCVPISNHLYFYWYRQILGQKVEFLVSFYNNEISEKSEIFDDQFSVERPDGSNFTLKIRSTKLEDSAMYFCASSGQGNYGYTFGSGTRLTVV.

This clone appeared once. For the CDR3, the DNA is TGTGCCAGCAGTGAAAATAGACCCTGGGACCGATCATCCTACAATGAGCAGTTCTTC. It yields the protein CASSENRPWDRSSYNEQFF. The chain combines TRBV6-1 with TRBJ2-1; D may correspond to TRBD1 or TRBD2 (5 bases each). This CDR3 comprises 19 residues. V lost 2 bases and J 1 base, leaving 21 bases between the germline ends. Germline CDR1 reads MNHNS; CDR2 reads SASEGT.

The chain recombines TRBV18 with TRBJ1-1; no firm D call. Germline assignment: CDR1 KGHSH and CDR2 LQKENI. V was clipped by 5 bases and J by 5 bases, with 9 bases between them. This CDR3 comprises 12 residues. The CDR3 nucleotides are TGTGCCAGCTCATCCACAGAGACTGAAGCTTTCTTT. It translates to CASSSTETEAFF. The full variable domain, completed using reference TRBV18 and TRBJ1-1, is NAGVMQNPRHLVRRRGQEARLRCSPMKGHSHVYWYRQLPEEGLKFMVYLQKENIIDESGMPKERFSAEFPKEGPSILRIQQVVRGDSAAYFCASSSTETEAFFGQGTRLTVV.

V gene TRBV13 combines with J gene TRBJ2-7; no clear D. The ends were cut back, 3 bases at V and 4 bases at J, with 4 bases in the middle. This CDR3 is 11 amino acids long. The germline CDR1 and CDR2 sequences are PRHDT and FYEKMQ (reference sequence). CDR3 loop: CASSLGYEQYF. The DNA of the CDR3 is TGTGCCAGCAGCTTGGGTTACGAGCAGTACTTC.

Judged by abundance, this clone is medium-sized. The chain recombines TRBV5-1 with TRBJ2-3, with D possibly matching TRBD2 (6 bases). CDR1 and CDR2 from the germline V gene are SGHRS and YFSETQ. This CDR3 contains 13 residues. Trimming stripped 7 bases from V and 7 bases from J, with 16 bases between. The CDR3 loop reads CASREDGGNTQYF. For the CDR3, the DNA is TGCGCCAGCCGAGAGGACGGGGGAAATACGCAGTATTTT.

V gene TRBV27 combines with J gene TRBJ2-3; TRBD1 agrees at 11 bases. This CDR3 spans 13 amino acids. The ends lost 10 bases at V and 6 bases at J; junction bases unmatched: 6. Per germline, CDR1 MNHEY and CDR2 SMNVEV (reference sequence). CDR3 protein: CATVDRGLDTQYF. The CDR3 coding sequence is TGTGCCACAGTGGACAGGGGGCTGGATACGCAGTATTTT.

The chain employs TRBV7-3 and TRBJ2-5; D uncertain. The V end lost 2 bases, the J end lost 2 bases, and 3 bases lay between the germline ends. This CDR3 has 12 amino acids. The germline CDR1 and CDR2 sequences are SGHTA and FQGTGA. CDR3 loop: CASSLVQETQYF. CDR3 sequence (DNA): TGTGCCAGCAGCTTAGTTCAAGAGACCCAGTACTTC.

J is TRBJ2-7 and V is TRBV7-2; D perhaps matches TRBD2 (5 bases). The CDR3 runs 14 residues. Germline CDR1 SGHTA, CDR2 FQGNSA. With 1 base removed from V and 3 bases from J, the gap between germline ends came to 10 bases. In DNA, the CDR3 is TGTGCCAGCAGCTTAGATCCGGGGAACTACGAGCAGTACTTC. The encoded protein is CASSLDPGNYEQYF.

Notes on this clone: The sample contains more than one DNA sequence encoding this CDR3. The genes are TRBV27 and TRBJ2-7; the D gene is possibly TRBD2 (6 bases). Deletions cut 6 bases from V and 3 bases from J, with 21 bases between. The germline gives CDR1 MNHEY, CDR2 SMNVEV (reference sequence). The CDR3 spans 16 residues. The CDR3 protein is CASSPGRRDAFYEQYF. For the CDR3, the DNA is TGTGCCAGCAGCCCGGGCCGGCGGGACGCCTTCTACGAGCAGTACTTC.

In its sample, this clone was seen a few times. V usage is TRBV4-2 and J usage is TRBJ2-2, with 10 bases aligning to TRBD2. Per the germline V gene, CDR1 is LGHNA and CDR2 is YNFKEQ. The V segment lost 3 bases and the J segment 6 bases; nucleotides outside the gene matches: 4. This CDR3 contains 15 residues. In DNA, the CDR3 is TGTGCCAGCAGCCAGGGGGGACTAGCGTCCGGGGAGCTGTTTTTT. Translated, it gives CASSQGGLASGELFF.